These T cell receptor beta chains were read from a single sample in a study of blood T cells in healthy people across ages. TCRdb passed the 5' RACE reads through MiXCR, listing each CDR3 protein once. Among approximately 1,700,000 distinct CDR3 sequences listed, roughly 43% were seen once. What was sequenced was blood. The receptors were sampled from a human donor in good health. Each CDR3 is given with its conserved first and last residue. Each record gives: clone size, D gene, V gene, J gene, CDR3 DNA, CDR3 protein. A D gene is named only where the DNA matches it firmly. For some rows the clone size is stated as once, few or many, or as a class when expanded; others skip it.

>-|-|TRBV2|TRBJ2-7
TGTGCCAGCAGGACAGGACTAGTAGGCGAGCAGTACTTC
CASRTGLVGEQYF
>-|-|TRBV27|TRBJ1-5
TGTGCCAGCAGTTTAAGTTGGGGGGAAGGTCAGCCCCAGCATTTT
CASSLSWGEGQPQHF
>-|-|TRBV7-2|TRBJ2-7
TGTGCCAGCAGCTTACGGAACAACTACGAGCAGTACTTC
CASSLRNNYEQYF
>-|-|TRBV5-1|TRBJ1-1
TGCGCCAGCAGCAAAGTTTGGGGGAGGATGAACACTGAAGCTTTCTTT
CASSKVWGRMNTEAFF
>few|TRBD1|TRBV9|TRBJ1-5
TGTGCCAGGGGGACAGGAGTGTTCCTGGCTAGCAATCAGCCCCAGCATTTT
CARGTGVFLASNQPQHF
>-|-|TRBV7-9|TRBJ1-1
TGTGCCAGCAGGCCGTCGAGTGGGGGGGGCACTGAAGCTTTCTTT
CASRPSSGGGTEAFF
>few|-|TRBV12-3/TRBV12-4|TRBJ2-7
TGTGCCAGCAGTCCCGACAGTGCCGAGCAGTACTTC
CASSPDSAEQYF
>-|-|TRBV7-2|TRBJ1-2
TGTGCCAGCAGCCTCAGGACAGAGCCTTTTTATGGCTACACCTTC
CASSLRTEPFYGYTF
>-|-|TRBV7-9|TRBJ1-2
TGTGCCGTCATCACTTTGAGGGACTACCTCTATGGCTACACCTTC
CAVITLRDYLYGYTF
>-|-|TRBV5-5|TRBJ2-7
TGTGCCAGCATCGCGAGTGACTCAGACAGGCGTTTTAACGAGCAGTACTTC
CASIASDSDRRFNEQYF
>-|TRBD1|TRBV20-1|TRBJ1-2
TGCAGTGCTAGGCGGACAGGGATCAACCATGGCTACACCTTC
CSARRTGINHGYTF
>-|-|TRBV4-2|TRBJ1-1
TGTGCCAGCAGCCAAGAGGGACGATACACTGAAGCTTTCTTT
CASSQEGRYTEAFF
>-|-|TRBV7-2|TRBJ2-7
TGTGCCAGCAGCTACCAACTCGGCGAGCAGTACTTC
CASSYQLGEQYF
>few|-|TRBV7-9|TRBJ1-1
TGTGCCAGCAGCTCCCACCGGGAACCCACGCGTCGGGCTTTCTTT
CASSSHREPTRRAFF
>few|TRBD1|TRBV5-1|TRBJ2-3
TGCGCCAGCAGCCCCCGGGACAGGGGTTTTGATACGCAGTATTTT
CASSPRDRGFDTQYF
>-|TRBD2|TRBV4-3|TRBJ2-5
TGCGCCAGCAGCCAAGCCCGCCTAGCGGGTGAGACCCAGTACTTC
CASSQARLAGETQYF
>-|TRBD1|TRBV29-1|TRBJ2-5
TGCAGCGTTGACAGGGGGCAAAGCTCGAGATGGGAGACCCAGTACTTC
CSVDRGQSSRWETQYF
>-|-|TRBV18|TRBJ2-4
TGTGCCAGCTCACCAGACTTGAGGGTAGCCAAAAACATTCAGTACTTC
CASSPDLRVAKNIQYF
>-|-|TRBV9|TRBJ2-7
TGTGCCAGCAGCACCGACCCTTACAGGGTAAACGAGCAGTACTTC
CASSTDPYRVNEQYF
>-|-|TRBV5-1|TRBJ2-2
TGCGCCAGCGTAACTTCCAGGGGTGCCGGGGAGCTGTTTTTT
CASVTSRGAGELFF
>-|TRBD1|TRBV6-2/TRBV6-3|TRBJ2-7
TGTGCCAGCAGTGATCTGGACAGGGGGGTCGAGCAGTACTTC
CASSDLDRGVEQYF
>-|-|TRBV5-1|TRBJ1-2
TGCGCCAGCAGCTTGGCCAGGGGAAAGGATGGCTACACCTTC
CASSLARGKDGYTF
>few|-|TRBV9|TRBJ2-3
TGTGCCAGCAGCGTAGAGTGGGTAGCAACAGATACGCAGTATTTT
CASSVEWVATDTQYF
>few|-|TRBV7-2|TRBJ1-1
TGTGCCAGCAGCTTAGCGGTAGGAGAGGGGAAGAACACTGAAGCTTTCTTT
CASSLAVGEGKNTEAFF
>few|TRBD2|TRBV4-2|TRBJ2-3
TGTGCCAGCAGCCGGAGGACTAGCGAAGTGTCTAGCACAGATACGCAGTATTTT
CASSRRTSEVSSTDTQYF
>few|-|TRBV6-2/TRBV6-3|TRBJ2-3
TGTGCCAGCAGGGAGTTAGGGGATACGCAGTATTTT
CASRELGDTQYF
>few|TRBD2|TRBV10-3|TRBJ2-7
TGTGCCATCAGTCAGGGACTAGCGGGGGTAAGAGCACCCTACGAGCAGTACTTC
CAISQGLAGVRAPYEQYF
>-|-|TRBV28|TRBJ1-2
TGTGCCTTAATGAACAGGAGTGGACTGAACTATGGCTACACCTTC
CALMNRSGLNYGYTF
>-|TRBD1|TRBV28|TRBJ1-1
TGTGCCAGCAGTTTAGTCCGACAGGGGTGGACTGAAGCTTTCTTT
CASSLVRQGWTEAFF
>-|TRBD2|TRBV28|TRBJ2-7
TGTGCCACGGATACGGAATTAGCGGGCTACTCCTACGAGCAGTACTTC
CATDTELAGYSYEQYF
>-|TRBD2|TRBV3-1|TRBJ2-5
TGTGCCAGCAGCCAAGAGTTGGCTAGCGGGGGGGCCATTGGAGAGACCCAGTACTTC
CASSQELASGGAIGETQYF
>-|-|TRBV12-5|TRBJ1-2
TGTGCTAGTGGTTTCGTAGGGAGCTATGGCTACACCTTC
CASGFVGSYGYTF
>few|-|TRBV7-3|TRBJ1-6
TGTGCCAGCAGTGCATCCAGGGGAACCCTCCACTTT
CASSASRGTLHF
>few|TRBD2|TRBV10-3|TRBJ2-5
TGTGCCATCTCAAGCGGGGGGCCCCAAGAGACCCAGTACTTC
CAISSGGPQETQYF
>few|TRBD1|TRBV29-1|TRBJ1-2
TGCAGCGTCAAACCGGGACAGGGCTATGGCTACACCTTC
CSVKPGQGYGYTF
>-|-|TRBV5-1|TRBJ2-5
TGCGCCAGCAGCTTGGTGGTGGTGAGAGAGACCCAGTACTTC
CASSLVVVRETQYF
>few|TRBD2|TRBV25-1|TRBJ2-7
TGTGCCAGCAGTGAATATTTCCCTAGCGGGGGGACTTCCTACGAGCAGTACTTC
CASSEYFPSGGTSYEQYF
>-|TRBD1|TRBV13|TRBJ2-7
TGTGCCAGCAGCTTAGCGGCGGACAGGGGCGAGCAGTACTTC
CASSLAADRGEQYF
>-|TRBD1|TRBV5-1|TRBJ2-1
TGCGCCAGCAGCTTTACCGGGACAGGGCTAAATGAGCAGTTCTTC
CASSFTGTGLNEQFF
>-|TRBD1|TRBV6-4|TRBJ2-1
TGTGCCAGCAGTGACTTCGGGGCAGGGGGAAGTGAGCAGTTCTTC
CASSDFGAGGSEQFF
>many|-|TRBV12-3/TRBV12-4|TRBJ2-1
TGTGCCAGCAGTTCGGGAATATACAATGAGCAGTTCTTC
CASSSGIYNEQFF
>few|-|TRBV29-1|TRBJ2-6
TGCAGCGTTGAATCGGCGGGGGCCAACGTCCTGACTTTC
CSVESAGANVLTF
>-|-|TRBV7-8|TRBJ2-7
TGTGCCAGCAGCTCCTCCCGGAGCAAGTACGAGCAGTACTTC
CASSSSRSKYEQYF
>few|TRBD2|TRBV20-1|TRBJ2-1
TGCAGTGCCTTTGGGGTCCTAGCGGGGGGGTTCAATGAGCAGTTCTTC
CSAFGVLAGGFNEQFF
>-|-|TRBV10-3|TRBJ2-3
TGTGCCATCGGGAAACCCTCTAGCACAGATACGCAGTATTTT
CAIGKPSSTDTQYF
>-|-|TRBV3-1|TRBJ1-3
TGTGCCAGCAGCTTCAACGGAAACACCATATATTTT
CASSFNGNTIYF
>few|-|TRBV7-9|TRBJ2-7
TGTGCCAGCAGCTCGCTTGAGACAGTATCCTACGAGCAGTACTTC
CASSSLETVSYEQYF
>-|TRBD1|TRBV7-9|TRBJ2-4
TGTGCCAGCAGCTTATCTAGGGGGCAACTAGCCAAAAACATTCAGTACTTC
CASSLSRGQLAKNIQYF
>few|TRBD1|TRBV7-2|TRBJ2-6
TGTGCCAGCAGCTCTCCGGGACAGGGATCCGGGGCCAACGTCCTGACTTTC
CASSSPGQGSGANVLTF